The 7 T cell receptor beta chains listed next were all sequenced from one sample in a study of blood T cell repertoires in COVID-19. Profiled with immunoSEQ multiplex PCR; TCRdb holds only in-frame clones, not every one. Of roughly 200,000 clones in the sample, almost 85% were seen once. Sequenced sample: peripheral blood. Source of these receptors: a woman in her 70s with active or convalescent COVID-19.

The V call is TRBV29-1, the J call TRBJ2-2, with D perhaps matching TRBD2 (7 bases). Deletions cut 8 bases from V and 0 bases from J, with 16 bases between. This CDR3 has 15 residues. The germline V gene has CDR1 SQVTM and CDR2 ANQGSEA. CDR3 nucleotides: TGCAGCCCCCCGGGGGGCAGACCGAACACCGGGGAGCTGTTTTTT. Its protein is CSPPGGRPNTGELFF.

V gene TRBV27 combines with J gene TRBJ2-7, with D perhaps TRBD1 (6 bases). The CDR3 consists of 14 residues. Germline CDR1 is MNHEY and CDR2 is SMNVEV (reference sequence). V gave up 5 bases and J gave up 2 bases, with 13 bases separating them. The CDR3 sequence is CASSPGTTPYEQYF. CDR3 DNA: TGTGCCAGCAGTCCCGGGACAACACCCTACGAGCAGTACTTC.

This rearrangement joins TRBV5-1 to TRBJ2-3; 8 positions match TRBD2. The CDR3 has 19 residues. Per germline, CDR1 SGHRS and CDR2 YFSETQ. Trimming removed 0 bases from V and 2 bases from J; junction bases left unmatched: 14. The CDR3 region has the DNA TGCGCCAGCAGCTTGGGGCTAGCGGGCCCTGAGGGGTACACAGATACGCAGTATTTT. Its protein is CASSLGLAGPEGYTDTQYF.

The V call is TRBV6-5, the J call TRBJ1-6; possible D gene TRBD1, 5 bases. Germline V lookup: CDR1 MNHEY, CDR2 SVGAGI. This CDR3 is built from 14 residues. Between the trimmed V and J ends, which lost 7 bases and 6 bases, there was a span of 13 bases. As DNA, the CDR3 is TGTGCCAGCATTTTGACAGCTTTTAATTCACCCCTCCACTTT. Its translation: CASILTAFNSPLHF.

The chain uses TRBV4-2 and TRBJ2-2; D perhaps matches TRBD2 (7 bases). V was trimmed by 0 bases and J by 4 bases, leaving 12 bases between them. Per the germline V gene, CDR1 is LGHNA and CDR2 is YNFKEQ. The CDR3 consists of 16 residues. CDR3 residues: CASSQERGRSTGELFF. The CDR3 region has the DNA TGTGCCAGCAGCCAAGAGCGGGGGCGGAGCACCGGGGAGCTGTTTTTT.

The genes are TRBV18 and TRBJ2-3; 10 nucleotides agree with TRBD1. Germline V gene lookup returns CDR1 KGHSH and CDR2 LQKENI. This CDR3 has 17 residues. V was pared by 3 bases and J by 0 bases, with 6 bases of the junction left unmatched. CDR3 bases: TGTGCCAGCTCACCTCAACCGGGACAGGGGAGCACAGATACGCAGTATTTT. This codes for CASSPQPGQGSTDTQYF. The full variable domain, completed using reference TRBV18 and TRBJ2-3, is NAGVMQNPRHLVRRRGQEARLRCSPMKGHSHVYWYRQLPEEGLKFMVYLQKENIIDESGMPKERFSAEFPKEGPSILRIQQVVRGDSAAYFCASSPQPGQGSTDTQYFGPGTRLTVL.

The chain couples TRBV4-1 to TRBJ2-7, with D possibly being TRBD1 (5 bases). Germline V gene sequence: CDR1 MGHRA, CDR2 YSYEKL. The CDR3 runs to 14 residues. V was cut by 4 bases and J by 2 bases, with 12 bases left in between. CDR3 loop: CASSPDSPPYEQYF. For the CDR3, the DNA is TGCGCCAGCAGCCCTGACAGTCCCCCCTACGAGCAGTACTTC.